This is a list of T cell receptor beta chains from one sample in a study of CD8 T cells in ankylosing spondylitis. TCRdb reanalysed the 5' RACE reads using MiXCR and keeps one entry per CDR3 protein. Of roughly 670,000 distinct CDR3 sequences listed, roughly 19% are singletons. Specimen: blood, either unsorted or a sorted T cell fraction (not recorded which). These receptors were obtained from a male donor with ankylosing spondylitis. Both conserved end residues are part of each CDR3. A D gene is named only where the DNA matches it firmly. The listing skips clone size in some rows; elsewhere it reads once, few, many or a size class.

J gene: TRBJ2-3; clone size: NA; V gene: TRBV4-1; D gene: NA; CDR3 DNA: TGCGCCAGCAGCCATCGTGGGGGGCCGTATGATACGCAGTATTTT; CDR3 protein: CASSHRGGPYDTQYF
J gene: TRBJ2-1; clone size: NA; V gene: TRBV29-1; D gene: TRBD2; CDR3 DNA: TGCAGCGTTACCGGGACTAGCTCCTACAATGAGCAGTTCTTC; CDR3 protein: CSVTGTSSYNEQFF
J gene: TRBJ2-3; clone size: NA; V gene: TRBV28; D gene: NA; CDR3 DNA: TGTGCCAGCAGTTTAAGCTCTCTTAAGGGGGATACGCAGTATTTT; CDR3 protein: CASSLSSLKGDTQYF
J gene: TRBJ1-2; clone size: NA; V gene: TRBV12-3/TRBV12-4; D gene: TRBD1; CDR3 DNA: TGTGCCAGCAGTCGGACAGGGAACAAGGTGGATGGCTACACCTTC; CDR3 protein: CASSRTGNKVDGYTF
J gene: TRBJ2-7; clone size: few; V gene: TRBV5-1; D gene: NA; CDR3 DNA: TGCGCCAGCACCCCGGTGGCCGGAGACACCTACGAGCAGTACTTC; CDR3 protein: CASTPVAGDTYEQYF
J gene: TRBJ2-4; clone size: NA; V gene: TRBV6-1; D gene: TRBD1; CDR3 DNA: TGTGCCAGCAGACCCTCTCAGGGGGTAGCCAAAAACATTCAGTACTTC; CDR3 protein: CASRPSQGVAKNIQYF
J gene: TRBJ2-3; clone size: few; V gene: TRBV11-2; D gene: NA; CDR3 DNA: TGTGCCAGCACCTCTTATGGTGGAACAGATACGCAGTATTTT; CDR3 protein: CASTSYGGTDTQYF
J gene: TRBJ2-5; clone size: NA; V gene: TRBV20-1; D gene: NA; CDR3 DNA: TGCAGTGCTACCGGGCCTGGCGACAAGGAACAAGAGACCCAGTACTTC; CDR3 protein: CSATGPGDKEQETQYF
J gene: TRBJ1-1; clone size: few; V gene: TRBV10-3; D gene: TRBD1; CDR3 DNA: TGTGCCATCAGTGATAAGGGGGCAGACACTGAAGCTTTCTTT; CDR3 protein: CAISDKGADTEAFF
J gene: TRBJ1-2; clone size: few; V gene: TRBV20-1; D gene: TRBD1; CDR3 DNA: TGCAGTGCCAGGGGGGTTTATGGCTACACCTTC; CDR3 protein: CSARGVYGYTF
J gene: TRBJ2-1; clone size: NA; V gene: TRBV11-3; D gene: NA; CDR3 DNA: TGTGCCAGCAGCTTGAAGGACTACGAGCAGTTCTTC; CDR3 protein: CASSLKDYEQFF
J gene: TRBJ2-1; clone size: NA; V gene: TRBV7-7; D gene: TRBD2; CDR3 DNA: TGTGCCAGCAGCCCCAGACTAGCCCCCGACCCCACCTACAATGAGCAGTTCTTC; CDR3 protein: CASSPRLAPDPTYNEQFF
J gene: TRBJ2-5; clone size: few; V gene: TRBV27; D gene: TRBD2; CDR3 DNA: TGTGCCACCCGTTTGAGGCTAGCGGCAAACGGGGAGACCCAGTACTTC; CDR3 protein: CATRLRLAANGETQYF
J gene: TRBJ2-1; clone size: NA; V gene: TRBV15; D gene: NA; CDR3 DNA: TGTGCCACCAGCAGTGGAAGGGGGTCCTACAATGAGCAGTTCTTC; CDR3 protein: CATSSGRGSYNEQFF